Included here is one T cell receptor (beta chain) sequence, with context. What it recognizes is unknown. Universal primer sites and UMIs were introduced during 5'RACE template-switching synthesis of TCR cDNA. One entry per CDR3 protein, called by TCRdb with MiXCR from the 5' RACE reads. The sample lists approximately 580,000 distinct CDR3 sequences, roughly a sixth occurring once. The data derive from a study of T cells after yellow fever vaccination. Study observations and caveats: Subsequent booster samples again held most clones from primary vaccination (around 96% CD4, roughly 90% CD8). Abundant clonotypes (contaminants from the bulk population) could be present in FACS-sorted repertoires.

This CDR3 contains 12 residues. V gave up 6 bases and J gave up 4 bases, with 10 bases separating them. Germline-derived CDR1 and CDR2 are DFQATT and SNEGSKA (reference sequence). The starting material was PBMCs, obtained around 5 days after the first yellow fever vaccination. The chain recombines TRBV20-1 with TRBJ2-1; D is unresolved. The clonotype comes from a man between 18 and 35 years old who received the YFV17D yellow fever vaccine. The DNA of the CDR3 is TGCAGTGCGGCCTCAGCATACAATGAGCAGTTCTTC. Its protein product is CSAASAYNEQFF.